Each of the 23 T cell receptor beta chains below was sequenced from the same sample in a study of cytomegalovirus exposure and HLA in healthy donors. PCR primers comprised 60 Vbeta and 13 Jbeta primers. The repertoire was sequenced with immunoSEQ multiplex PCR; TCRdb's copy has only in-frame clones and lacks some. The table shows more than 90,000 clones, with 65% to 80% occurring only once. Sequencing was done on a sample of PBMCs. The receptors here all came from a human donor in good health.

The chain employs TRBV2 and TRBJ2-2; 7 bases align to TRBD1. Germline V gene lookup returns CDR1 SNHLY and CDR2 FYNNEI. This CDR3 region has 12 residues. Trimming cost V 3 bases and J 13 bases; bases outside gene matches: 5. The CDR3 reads CASSERQGVLFF. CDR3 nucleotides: TGTGCCAGCAGTGAGAGACAGGGCGTGCTGTTTTTT.

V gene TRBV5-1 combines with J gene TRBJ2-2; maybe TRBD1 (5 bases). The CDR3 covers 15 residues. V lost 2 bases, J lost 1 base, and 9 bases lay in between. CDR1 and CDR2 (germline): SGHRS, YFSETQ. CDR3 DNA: TGCGCCAGCAGCTTCAGGGTGGGGAACACCGGGGAGCTGTTTTTT. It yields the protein CASSFRVGNTGELFF.

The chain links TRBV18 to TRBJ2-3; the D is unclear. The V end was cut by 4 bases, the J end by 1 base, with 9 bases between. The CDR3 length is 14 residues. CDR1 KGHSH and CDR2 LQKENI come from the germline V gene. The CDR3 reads CASSLEVGTDTQYF. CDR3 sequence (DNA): TGTGCCAGCTCACTAGAAGTTGGCACAGATACGCAGTATTTT.

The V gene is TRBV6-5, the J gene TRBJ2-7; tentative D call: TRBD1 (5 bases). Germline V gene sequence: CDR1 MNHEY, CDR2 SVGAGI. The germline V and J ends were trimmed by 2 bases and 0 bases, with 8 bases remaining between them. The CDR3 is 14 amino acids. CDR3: CASSYGQSSYEQYF. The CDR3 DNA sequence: TGTGCCAGCAGTTACGGACAATCCTCCTACGAGCAGTACTTC.

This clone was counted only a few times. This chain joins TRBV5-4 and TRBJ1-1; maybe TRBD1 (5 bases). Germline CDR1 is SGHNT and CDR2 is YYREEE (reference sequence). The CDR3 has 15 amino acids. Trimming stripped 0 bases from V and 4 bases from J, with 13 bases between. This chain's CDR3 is CASSLGGPVPTEAFF. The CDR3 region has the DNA TGTGCCAGCAGCTTGGGGGGCCCGGTCCCCACTGAAGCTTTCTTT.

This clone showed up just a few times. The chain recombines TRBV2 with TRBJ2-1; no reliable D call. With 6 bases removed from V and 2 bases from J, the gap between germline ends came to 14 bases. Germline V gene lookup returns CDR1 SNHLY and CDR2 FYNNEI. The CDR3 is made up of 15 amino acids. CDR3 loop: CASSLYLGPYNEQFF. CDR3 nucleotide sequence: TGTGCCAGCAGCCTGTATTTGGGCCCCTACAATGAGCAGTTCTTC.

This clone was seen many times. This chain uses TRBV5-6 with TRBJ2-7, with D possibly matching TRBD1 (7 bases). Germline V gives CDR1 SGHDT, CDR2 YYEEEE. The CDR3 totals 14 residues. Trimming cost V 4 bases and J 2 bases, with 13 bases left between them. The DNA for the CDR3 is TGTGCCAGCAGCCGCGGGACAGATACCTACGAGCAGTACTTC. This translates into CASSRGTDTYEQYF.

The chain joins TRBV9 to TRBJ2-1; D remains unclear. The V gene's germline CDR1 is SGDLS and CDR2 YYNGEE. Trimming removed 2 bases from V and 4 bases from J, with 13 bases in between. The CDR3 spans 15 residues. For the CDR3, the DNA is TGTGCCAGCAGCGTCGTCGGAGCTCGGTACAATGAGCAGTTCTTC. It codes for CASSVVGARYNEQFF.

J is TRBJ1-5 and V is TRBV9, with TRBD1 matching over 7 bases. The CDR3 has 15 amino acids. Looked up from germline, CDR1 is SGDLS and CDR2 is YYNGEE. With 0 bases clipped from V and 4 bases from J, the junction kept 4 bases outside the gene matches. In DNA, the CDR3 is TGTGCCAGCAGCGTAGGGCAGGGGGATAATCAGCCCCAGCATTTT. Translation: CASSVGQGDNQPQHF.

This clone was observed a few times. CDR3 protein: CSVDSPRGDGYTF. The CDR3 DNA follows: TGCAGCGTTGACTCTCCCAGGGGAGATGGCTACACCTTC. This rearrangement joins TRBV29-1 to TRBJ1-2; tentatively, D is TRBD1 (6 bases). The germline gives CDR1 SQVTM, CDR2 ANQGSEA. V was clipped by 3 bases and J by 6 bases, with 14 bases between them. The CDR3 is 13 amino acids. Supplemented by reference TRBV29-1 and TRBJ1-2, the full variable domain reads SAVISQKPSRDICQRGTSLTIQCQVDSQVTMMFWYRQQPGQSLTLIATANQGSEATYESGFVIDKFPISRPNLTFSTLTVSNMSPEDSSIYLCSVDSPRGDGYTFGSGTRLTVV.

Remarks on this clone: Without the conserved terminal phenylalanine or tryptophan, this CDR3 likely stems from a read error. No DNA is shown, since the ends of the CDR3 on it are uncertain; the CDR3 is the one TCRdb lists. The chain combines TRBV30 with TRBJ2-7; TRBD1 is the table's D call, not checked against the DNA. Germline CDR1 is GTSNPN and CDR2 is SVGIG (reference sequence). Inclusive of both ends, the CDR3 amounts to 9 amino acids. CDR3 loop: CAWSETGVG.

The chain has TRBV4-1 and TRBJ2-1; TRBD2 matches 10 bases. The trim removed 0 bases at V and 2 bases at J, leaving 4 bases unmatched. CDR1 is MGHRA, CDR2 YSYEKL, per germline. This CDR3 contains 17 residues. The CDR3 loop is CASSQEIAGGTYNEQFF. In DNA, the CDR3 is TGCGCCAGCAGCCAAGAAATAGCGGGAGGAACCTACAATGAGCAGTTCTTC.

The CDR3 coding sequence is TGTGCCACGGAACGAGCGGAGGCCACAGATACGCAGTATTTT. Encoded protein: CATERAEATDTQYF. The chain employs TRBV6-1 and TRBJ2-3, with D possibly matching TRBD2 (5 bases). The CDR3 contains 14 residues. Germline CDR1 is MNHNS and CDR2 is SASEGT. With 10 bases removed from V and 2 bases from J, the gap between germline ends came to 16 bases.

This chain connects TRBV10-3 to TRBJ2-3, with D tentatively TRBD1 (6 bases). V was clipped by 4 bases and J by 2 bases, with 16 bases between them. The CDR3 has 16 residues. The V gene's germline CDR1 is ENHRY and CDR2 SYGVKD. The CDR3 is CAISGSLVGATDTQYF. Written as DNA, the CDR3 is TGTGCCATCAGTGGATCCCTAGTGGGGGCCACAGATACGCAGTATTTT.

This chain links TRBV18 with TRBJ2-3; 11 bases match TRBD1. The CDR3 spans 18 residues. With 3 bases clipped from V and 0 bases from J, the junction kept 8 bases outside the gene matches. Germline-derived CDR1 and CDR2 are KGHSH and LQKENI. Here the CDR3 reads CASSPGQGARASTDTQYF. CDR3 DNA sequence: TGTGCCAGCTCACCCGGACAGGGGGCGAGGGCTAGCACAGATACGCAGTATTTT.

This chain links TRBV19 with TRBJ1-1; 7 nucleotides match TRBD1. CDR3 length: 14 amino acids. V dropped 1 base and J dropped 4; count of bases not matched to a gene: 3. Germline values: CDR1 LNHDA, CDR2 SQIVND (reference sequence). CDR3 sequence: CASSIVTGVTEAFF. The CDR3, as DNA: TGTGCCAGTAGTATAGTAACAGGGGTCACTGAAGCTTTCTTT.

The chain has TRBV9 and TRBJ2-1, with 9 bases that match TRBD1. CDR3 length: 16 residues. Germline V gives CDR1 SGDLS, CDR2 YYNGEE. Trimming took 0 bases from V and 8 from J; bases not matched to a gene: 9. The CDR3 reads CASSVAEGQGIHEQFF. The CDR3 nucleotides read TGTGCCAGCAGCGTAGCTGAAGGACAGGGGATCCATGAGCAGTTCTTC.

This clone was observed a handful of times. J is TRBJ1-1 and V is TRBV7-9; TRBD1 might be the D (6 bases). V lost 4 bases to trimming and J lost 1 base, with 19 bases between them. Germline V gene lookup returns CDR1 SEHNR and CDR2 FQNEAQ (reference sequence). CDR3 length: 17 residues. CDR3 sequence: CASSSPSSGGANTEAFF. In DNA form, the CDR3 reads TGTGCCAGCAGCTCACCCTCTTCTGGGGGCGCGAACACTGAAGCTTTCTTT.

DNA for the CDR3: TGTGCCAGCAGCTCATCTCAACGACAGATTAGTTCCTCCTACGAGCAGTACTTC. Translation gives CASSSSQRQISSSYEQYF. V is TRBV5-4 and J is TRBJ2-7, with D tentatively TRBD1 (5 bases). Per germline, CDR1 SGHNT and CDR2 YYREEE (reference sequence). The CDR3 runs 18 residues. V lost 3 bases and J 0 bases, leaving 22 bases between the germline ends.

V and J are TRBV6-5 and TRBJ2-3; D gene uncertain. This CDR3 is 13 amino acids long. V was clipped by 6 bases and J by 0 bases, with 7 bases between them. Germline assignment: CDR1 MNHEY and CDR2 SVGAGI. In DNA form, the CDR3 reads TGTGCCAGCAGAATAGATAGCACAGATACGCAGTATTTT. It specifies CASRIDSTDTQYF.

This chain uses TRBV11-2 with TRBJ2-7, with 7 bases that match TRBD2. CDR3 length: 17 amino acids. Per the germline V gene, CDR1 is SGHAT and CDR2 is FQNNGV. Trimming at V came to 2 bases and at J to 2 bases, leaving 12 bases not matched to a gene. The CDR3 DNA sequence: TGTGCCAGCAGCTTATCCGGTACTAGCGCTGGTACCTACGAGCAGTACTTC. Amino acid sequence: CASSLSGTSAGTYEQYF.

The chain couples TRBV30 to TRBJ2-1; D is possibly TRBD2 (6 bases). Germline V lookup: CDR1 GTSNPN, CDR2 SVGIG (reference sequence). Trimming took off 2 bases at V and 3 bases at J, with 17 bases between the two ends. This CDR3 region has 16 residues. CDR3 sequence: CAWSRSVREDYNEQFF. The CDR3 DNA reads TGTGCCTGGAGTCGGTCTGTGCGGGAAGACTACAATGAGCAGTTCTTC.

The DNA for the CDR3 is TGTGCCAGCAGTGCCACAATAGCGGGAGGGTCCTACGAGCAGTACTTC. Amino acids: CASSATIAGGSYEQYF. This sequence joins TRBV27 and TRBJ2-7; TRBD2 matches at 11 bases. V trimming: 5 bases; J trimming: 1 base; junction bases outside the gene matches: 7. CDR1 MNHEY and CDR2 SMNVEV come from the germline V gene (reference sequence). The CDR3 consists of 16 residues.